This T cell receptor beta chain was captured in a study of read filtering for tumor transcriptome and immune sequencing. Overall study: DNase treatment preceded whole-transcriptome library preparation.

V lost 5 bases, J lost 7 bases, and 20 bases lay in between. CDR1 SGHTA and CDR2 FQGNSA come from the germline V gene. The length of the CDR3 is 15 residues. This library used 300 to 450 ng RNA and molecular barcoded adaptors spanning alpha/delta and beta/gamma chains. TCRdb itself ran the reads through MiXCR, one entry per CDR3 protein. The sample lists 8,500 to 9,500 distinct CDR3 sequences; roughly 15% were seen once. The table lists this clonotype with many counts. At the time of active disease, bone marrow was collected from every patient. V and J are TRBV7-2 and TRBJ1-2, with D maybe TRBD1 (5 bases). The sequence was obtained from a donor over 35 with multiple myeloma. The sequencing input was a population of CD138-negative cells sorted from bone marrow. The CDR3 bases are TGTGCCAGCAGCCCCGCCGGTCGGGACTGGAGTGGCTACACCTTC. This gives the protein CASSPAGRDWSGYTF.